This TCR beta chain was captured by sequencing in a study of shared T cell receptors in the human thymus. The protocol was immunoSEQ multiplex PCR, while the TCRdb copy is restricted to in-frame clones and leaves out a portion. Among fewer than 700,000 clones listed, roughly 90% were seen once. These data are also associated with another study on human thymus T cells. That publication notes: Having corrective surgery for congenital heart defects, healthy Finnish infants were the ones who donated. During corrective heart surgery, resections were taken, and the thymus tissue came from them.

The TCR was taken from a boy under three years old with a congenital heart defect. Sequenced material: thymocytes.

CDR3 protein: CATSRVGVTSPHF. For the CDR3, the DNA is TGTGCCACCAGCAGAGTAGGGGTGACCTCCCCGCATTTT. The rearrangement uses TRBV15 and TRBJ1-5; weak D call: TRBD1 (5 bases). The CDR3 runs 13 residues. Trimming removed 1 base at V and 15 bases at J, with 16 bases between. Germline V CDR1 and CDR2: LNHNV, YYDKDF (reference sequence).